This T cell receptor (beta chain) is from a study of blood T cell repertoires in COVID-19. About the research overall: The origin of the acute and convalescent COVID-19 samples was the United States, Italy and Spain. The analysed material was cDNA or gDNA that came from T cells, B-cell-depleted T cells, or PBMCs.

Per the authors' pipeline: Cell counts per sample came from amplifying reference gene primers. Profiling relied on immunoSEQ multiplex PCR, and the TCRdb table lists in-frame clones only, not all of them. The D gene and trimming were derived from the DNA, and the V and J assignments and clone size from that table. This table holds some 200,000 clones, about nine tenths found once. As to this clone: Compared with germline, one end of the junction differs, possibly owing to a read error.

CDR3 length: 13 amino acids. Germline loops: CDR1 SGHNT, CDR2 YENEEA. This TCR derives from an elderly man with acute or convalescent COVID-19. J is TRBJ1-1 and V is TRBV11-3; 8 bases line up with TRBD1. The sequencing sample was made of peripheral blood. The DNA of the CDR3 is TGTGCCAGCACCTTACGGGACAGGTCGGAAGCTTTCTTT. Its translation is CASTLRDRSEAFF.